The rows below give T cell receptor beta chains drawn from one sample of a study of blood T cell repertoires in COVID-19. The protocol was immunoSEQ multiplex PCR, while the TCRdb copy is restricted to in-frame clones and leaves out a portion. Of under 350,000 clones in the sample, around 78% were seen once. Sequencing input: peripheral blood. The receptor source for this set is a man between 60 and 75 years old who had recovered from COVID-19. The CDR3 runs from the conserved cysteine through the conserved F or W. The D gene is left open where the match is weak. Size is stated for part of the rows, as once, few or many counts, or as a class when the clone is expanded.

abundance,j_gene,v_gene,d_gene,CDR3nt,CDR3aa
NA,TRBJ2-3,TRBV9,NA,TGTGCCAGCAGCGTAGCCGGACTACTCACAGATACGCAGTATTTT,CASSVAGLLTDTQYF
NA,TRBJ1-1,TRBV6-5,NA,TGTGCCAGCAGATGGGACTGGAGGAACACTGAAGCTTTCTTT,CASRWDWRNTEAFF
few,TRBJ2-7,TRBV11-2,NA,TGTGCCAGCAGCTCCCTAGGACAGCTCTCCTACGAGCAGTACTTC,CASSSLGQLSYEQYF
NA,TRBJ1-4,TRBV28,TRBD1,TGTGCCAGCAGATCAGGGGGTTATGAAAAACTGTTTTTT,CASRSGGYEKLFF
NA,TRBJ2-7,TRBV5-1,TRBD2,TGCGCCAGCAGCACCCCGGGACTAGCGGGAAATGAGCAGTACTTC,CASSTPGLAGNEQYF
NA,TRBJ2-1,TRBV28,NA,TGTGCCAGCAGTCCTCGGGACAACTCGTACAATGAGCAGTTCTTC,CASSPRDNSYNEQFF
NA,TRBJ1-2,TRBV27,NA,TGTGCCAGCCCTTTGGCCCTCTTC,CASPLALF
NA,TRBJ1-1,TRBV19,NA,TGTGCCAGTAGTATAACCTACCGCTTGAACACTGAAGCTTTCTTT,CASSITYRLNTEAFF
NA,TRBJ1-2,TRBV3-1/TRBV3-2,TRBD1,TGTGCCAGCAGTGTGGGACAGAACTATGGCTACACCTTC,CASSVGQNYGYTF
once,TRBJ2-5,TRBV5-1,NA,TGCGCCAGCAGCTACCAGACAGAAAGAGAGACCCAGTACTTC,CASSYQTERETQYF
NA,TRBJ1-5,TRBV6-1,TRBD1,TGTGCCAGCAGTGCACCCCCCCGCGGGACAGCAAATCAGCCCCAGCATTTT,CASSAPPRGTANQPQHF
NA,TRBJ1-5,TRBV5-8,NA,TGTGCCAGCAGCCCCGGACAGAGAAGCAATCAGCCCCAGCATTTT,CASSPGQRSNQPQHF
NA,TRBJ2-7,TRBV6-5,TRBD2,TGTGCCAGCGTCTTTTTGCGGGGGGATTACGAGCAGTACTTC,CASVFLRGDYEQYF
once,TRBJ2-6,TRBV3-1/TRBV3-2,TRBD2,TGTGCCAGCAGCCATCTAGCGGGAGGGTGGAGACCTGGGGCCAACGTCCTGACTTTC,CASSHLAGGWRPGANVLTF
NA,TRBJ1-6,TRBV7-9,NA,TGTGCCAGCAGCTTAGAGTCGCGGGGGGCCCTCCACTTT,CASSLESRGALHF
few,TRBJ2-2,TRBV5-6,NA,TGTGCCAGCAGCTTGTTCGTCGTGACAGCATCGAACACCGGGGAGCTGTTTTTT,CASSLFVVTASNTGELFF
NA,TRBJ1-1,TRBV6-1,NA,TGTGCCAGCAGTGAGAGCAGGGTTGGCACTGAAGCTTTCTTT,CASSESRVGTEAFF
NA,TRBJ2-4,TRBV9,NA,TGTGCCAGCAGCGTGAATAGCAGGGAGGACATTCAGTACTTC,CASSVNSREDIQYF
NA,TRBJ1-2,TRBV3-1/TRBV3-2,NA,TGTGCCAGCAGCCGAGGACAGACCAACTATGGCTACACCTTC,CASSRGQTNYGYTF
NA,TRBJ1-1,TRBV5-8,NA,TGTGCCAGCAGCTGGGCCGGGGGGGGCGCAAACACTGAAGCTTTCTTT,CASSWAGGGANTEAFF